This T cell receptor beta chain was sequenced in a study of control samples from healthy donors and cancer patients. V was trimmed by 6 bases and J by 3 bases, leaving 12 bases between them. Germline V gene data show CDR1 as MNHEY and CDR2 as SVGAGI. The CDR3 is 13 residues long. The protocol was immunoSEQ multiplex PCR, while the TCRdb copy is restricted to in-frame clones and leaves out a portion. Altogether 95,000 to 130,000 clones are present, over 90% being singletons, with the ten largest covering about 2.8%. The gene calls are TRBV6-5 and TRBJ2-7; perhaps D is TRBD1 or TRBD2 (5 bases each). The receptor was isolated from a man aged 25 to 40 in good health. Sequenced sample: blood. CDR3 region: CASSWGRNYEQYF. CDR3 sequence (DNA): TGTGCCAGCAGCTGGGGACGTAACTACGAGCAGTACTTC.